This passage covers 11 T cell receptor beta chains from one sample sequenced in a study of shared T cell receptors in the human thymus. The assay was immunoSEQ multiplex PCR, and TCRdb's table has in-frame clones only and misses some. The sample carries 500,000 to 750,000 clones, 88% recorded once. The sample also formed part of further work on human thymus T cells.

Input material: thymocytes. These TCRs come from a boy younger than two with a congenital heart defect.

There are a few counts of this clone. The rearrangement uses TRBV7-9 and TRBJ2-2; the D gene is possibly TRBD2 (5 bases). Germline lookup yields CDR1 SEHNR and CDR2 FQNEAQ (reference sequence). This CDR3 spans 16 amino acids. V lost 3 bases to trimming and J lost 2 bases, with 13 bases between them. CDR3 in DNA: TGTGCCAGCAGCTTTGGGTACGGGAACAACACCGGGGAGCTGTTTTTT. This encodes CASSFGYGNNTGELFF.

This rearrangement joins TRBV9 to TRBJ1-6; D might be TRBD1 (6 bases). The CDR3 length is 17 residues. Germline loops: CDR1 SGDLS, CDR2 YYNGEE. Trimming cost V 0 bases and J 4 bases, with 14 bases left between them. The CDR3 here is CASSVEARGTYNSPLHF. CDR3 bases: TGTGCCAGCAGCGTAGAGGCGCGGGGGACATATAATTCACCCCTCCACTTT.

V gene TRBV5-8 combines with J gene TRBJ1-2; D is perhaps TRBD1 (5 bases). The germline V and J ends were trimmed by 0 bases and 5 bases, with 20 bases remaining between them. CDR3 size: 17 residues. Germline CDR1 SGHTS, CDR2 YDEGEE. The CDR3 DNA reads TGTGCCAGCAGCTTGGAGATTTGGAGGGGACTCCATTATGGCTACACCTTC. Amino acid sequence: CASSLEIWRGLHYGYTF.

This clone came up once. The CDR3 coding sequence is TGTGCCAGCAGCTTGGCGGCGGGTATCACCTACGAGCAGTACTTC. Translation: CASSLAAGITYEQYF. The chain is built from TRBV5-6 and TRBJ2-7, with a possible D match to TRBD2 (5 bases). This CDR3 has 15 residues. The germline V and J ends were trimmed by 0 bases and 2 bases, with 12 bases remaining between them. Germline-derived CDR1 and CDR2 are SGHDT and YYEEEE.

J is TRBJ2-2 and V is TRBV5-1; 7 nucleotides match TRBD1. Germline values: CDR1 SGHRS, CDR2 YFSETQ. The V segment lost 4 bases and the J segment 6 bases; nucleotides outside the gene matches: 12. There are 16 residues in the CDR3. As DNA, the CDR3 is TGCGCCAGCAGCCCGGGGACAGAACAGGGGCCCGGGGAGCTGTTTTTT. Protein sequence: CASSPGTEQGPGELFF.

In DNA, the CDR3 is TGTGCCAGCATCATAACCCGGGACAACAATGAGCAGTTCTTC. Protein sequence: CASIITRDNNEQFF. The chain is built from TRBV2 and TRBJ2-1; D might be TRBD1 (6 bases). Between the trimmed V and J ends, which lost 7 bases and 5 bases, there was a span of 15 bases. Germline V gene data show CDR1 as SNHLY and CDR2 as FYNNEI. The CDR3 consists of 14 residues.

The CDR3 DNA is TGTGCCAGCAGTTGGAAACAGGGACCCTACGAGCAGTACTTC. Its protein is CASSWKQGPYEQYF. This rearrangement joins TRBV27 to TRBJ2-7; D is perhaps TRBD1 (6 bases). The ends were cut back, 4 bases at V and 2 bases at J, with 12 bases in the middle. The germline CDR1 and CDR2 sequences are MNHEY and SMNVEV (reference sequence). The CDR3 runs 14 residues.

The rearrangement uses TRBV5-8 and TRBJ2-7, with 8 bases fitting TRBD2. CDR1 SGHTS and CDR2 YDEGEE come from the germline V gene. J was trimmed by 2 bases and V by 0 bases; bases with no gene match: 1. This CDR3 region has 14 residues. This chain's CDR3 is CASSLGGGTYEQYF. Written as DNA, the CDR3 is TGTGCCAGCAGCTTGGGCGGGGGGACCTACGAGCAGTACTTC.

The V call is TRBV27, the J call TRBJ2-1; 12 nucleotides align to TRBD2. Unmatched junction bases numbered 9, after V lost 2 bases and J lost 7 bases. This CDR3 has 17 residues. Germline CDR1 reads MNHEY; CDR2 reads SMNVEV (reference sequence). CDR3 in amino acids: CASSLVLAGGPRNEQFF. CDR3 DNA sequence: TGTGCCAGCAGTTTAGTGCTAGCGGGAGGGCCTAGGAATGAGCAGTTCTTC.

A single count supports this clone. The chain has TRBV27 and TRBJ2-1; TRBD2 aligns across 9 bases. J was trimmed by 7 bases and V by 7 bases; bases with no gene match: 8. Germline V gene lookup returns CDR1 MNHEY and CDR2 SMNVEV (reference sequence). This CDR3 spans 14 amino acids. The CDR3 spells CASIPSGKGNEQFF. Written as DNA, the CDR3 is TGTGCCAGCATACCTAGCGGGAAAGGGAATGAGCAGTTCTTC.

The chain joins TRBV14 to TRBJ2-7; tentatively, D is TRBD1 (5 bases). The V gene lost 4 bases and the J gene lost 3 bases, with 22 bases spanning the gap. In germline, CDR1 is SGHDN, CDR2 FVKESK. The CDR3 loop spans 17 amino acids. The CDR3 protein is CASSPAGREQNHYEQYF. In DNA form, the CDR3 reads TGTGCCAGCAGCCCTGCCGGCAGGGAACAAAATCACTACGAGCAGTACTTC.